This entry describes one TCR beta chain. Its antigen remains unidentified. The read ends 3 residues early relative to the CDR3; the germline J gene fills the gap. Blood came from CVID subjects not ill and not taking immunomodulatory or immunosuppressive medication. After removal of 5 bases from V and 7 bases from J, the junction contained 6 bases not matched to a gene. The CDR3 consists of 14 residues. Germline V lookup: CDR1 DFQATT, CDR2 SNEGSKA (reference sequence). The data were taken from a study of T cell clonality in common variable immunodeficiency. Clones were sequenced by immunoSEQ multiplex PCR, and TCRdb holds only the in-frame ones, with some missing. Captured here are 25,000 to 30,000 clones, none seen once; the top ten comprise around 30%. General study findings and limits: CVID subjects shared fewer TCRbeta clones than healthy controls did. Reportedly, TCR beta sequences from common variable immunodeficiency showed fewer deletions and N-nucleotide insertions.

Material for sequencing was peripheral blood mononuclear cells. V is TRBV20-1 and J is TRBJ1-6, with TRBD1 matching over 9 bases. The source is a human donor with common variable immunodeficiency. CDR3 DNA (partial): TGCAGTGCTGGCCCGGGACAGGGAAATTCACCC. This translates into CSAGPGQGNSP. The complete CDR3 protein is CSAGPGQGNSPLHF.